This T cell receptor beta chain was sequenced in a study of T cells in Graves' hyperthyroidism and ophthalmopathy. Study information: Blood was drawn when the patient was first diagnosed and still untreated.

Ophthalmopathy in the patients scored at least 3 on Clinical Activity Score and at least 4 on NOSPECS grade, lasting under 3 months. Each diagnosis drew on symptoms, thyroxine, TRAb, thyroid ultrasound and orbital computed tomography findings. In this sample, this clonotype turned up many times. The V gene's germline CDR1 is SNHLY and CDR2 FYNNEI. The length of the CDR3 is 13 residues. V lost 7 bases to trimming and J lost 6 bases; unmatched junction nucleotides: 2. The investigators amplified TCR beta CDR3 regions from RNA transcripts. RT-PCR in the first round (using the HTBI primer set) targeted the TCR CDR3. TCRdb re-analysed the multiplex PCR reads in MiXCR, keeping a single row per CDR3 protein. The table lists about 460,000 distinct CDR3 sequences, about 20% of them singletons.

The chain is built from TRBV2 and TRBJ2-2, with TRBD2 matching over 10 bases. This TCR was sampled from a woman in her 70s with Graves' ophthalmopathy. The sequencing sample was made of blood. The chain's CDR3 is CASNGLAAGELFF. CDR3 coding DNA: TGTGCCAGCAACGGACTAGCGGCCGGGGAGCTGTTTTTT.